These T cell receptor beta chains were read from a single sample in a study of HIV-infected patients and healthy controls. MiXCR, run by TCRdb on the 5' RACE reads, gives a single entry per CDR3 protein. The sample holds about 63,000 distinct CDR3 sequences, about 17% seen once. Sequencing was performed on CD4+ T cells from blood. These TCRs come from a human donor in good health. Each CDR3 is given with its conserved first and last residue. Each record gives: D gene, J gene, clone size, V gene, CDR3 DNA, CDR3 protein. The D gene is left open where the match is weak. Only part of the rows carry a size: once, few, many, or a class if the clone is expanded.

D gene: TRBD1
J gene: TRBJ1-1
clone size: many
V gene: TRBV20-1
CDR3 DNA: TGCAGTGTAGGGGGACAGGGTGTGAGGAATGAAGCTTTCTTT
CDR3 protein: CSVGGQGVRNEAFF

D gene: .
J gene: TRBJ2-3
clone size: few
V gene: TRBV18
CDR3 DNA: TGTGCCAGCTCACCACGGACCAGCACAGATACGCAGTATTTT
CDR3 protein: CASSPRTSTDTQYF

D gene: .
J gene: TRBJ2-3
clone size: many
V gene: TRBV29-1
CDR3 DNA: TGCAGCGTGGGACCAGATACGCAGTATTTT
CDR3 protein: CSVGPDTQYF

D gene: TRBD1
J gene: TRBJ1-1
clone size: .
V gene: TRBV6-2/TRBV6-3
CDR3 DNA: TGTGCCACCCACAGGGGGGCATACACTGAAGCTTTCTTT
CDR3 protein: CATHRGAYTEAFF

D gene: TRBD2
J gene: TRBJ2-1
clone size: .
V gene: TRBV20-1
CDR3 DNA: TGCAGTGCTAGAGGGCGGGAGGGCCCTAGTGAGCAGTTCTTC
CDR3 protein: CSARGREGPSEQFF

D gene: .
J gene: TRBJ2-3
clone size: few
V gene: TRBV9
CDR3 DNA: TGTGCCAGCAGCTCTCGGCGTAGCACAGATACGCAGTATTTT
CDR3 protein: CASSSRRSTDTQYF

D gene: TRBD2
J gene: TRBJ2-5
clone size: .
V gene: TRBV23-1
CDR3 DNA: TGCGCCAGCAGCCAACTTCGACTAGCGGGAGCGGGGGTCATAGAGACCCAGTACTTC
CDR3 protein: CASSQLRLAGAGVIETQYF

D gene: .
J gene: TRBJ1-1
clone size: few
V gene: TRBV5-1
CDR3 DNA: TGCGCCAGCAGCTTGCTACGGACTGAGATGAACACTGAAGCTTTCTTT
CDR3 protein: CASSLLRTEMNTEAFF

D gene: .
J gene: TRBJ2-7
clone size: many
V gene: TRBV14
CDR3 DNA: TGTGCCAGCAGTCAGGAGCTGTCCTACGAGCAGTACTTC
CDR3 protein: CASSQELSYEQYF

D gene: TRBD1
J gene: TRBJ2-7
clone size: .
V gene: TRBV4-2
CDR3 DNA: TGTGCCAGCTCGACAGGGACGACCTACGAGCAGTACTTC
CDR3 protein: CASSTGTTYEQYF

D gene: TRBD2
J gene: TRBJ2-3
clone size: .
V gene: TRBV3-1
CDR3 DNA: TGTGCCAGCAGCCTCAGGACTAGCGGGAGTTATACGCAGTATTTT
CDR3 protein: CASSLRTSGSYTQYF

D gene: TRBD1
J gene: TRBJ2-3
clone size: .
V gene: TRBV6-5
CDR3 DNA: TGTGCCAGCAGTTGGACAGGGGGCACAGATACGCAGTATTTT
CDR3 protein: CASSWTGGTDTQYF

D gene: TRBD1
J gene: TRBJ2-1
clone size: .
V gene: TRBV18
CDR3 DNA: TGTGCCAGCTCAAAAAAACCGGGACAGGGAAACTACAATGAGCAGTTCTTC
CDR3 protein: CASSKKPGQGNYNEQFF

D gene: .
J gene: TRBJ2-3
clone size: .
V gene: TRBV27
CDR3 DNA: TGTGCCAGCAGTTTAAACGGACGCACAGATACGCAGTATTTT
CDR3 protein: CASSLNGRTDTQYF

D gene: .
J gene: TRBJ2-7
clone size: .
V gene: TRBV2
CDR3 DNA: TGTGCCAGCAGCCGGGACGCTACGTCCTACGAGCAGTACTTC
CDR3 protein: CASSRDATSYEQYF

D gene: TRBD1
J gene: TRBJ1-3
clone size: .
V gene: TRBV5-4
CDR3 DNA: TGTGCCAGCAGCTTGGACAGGGGGACCCCCAACACCATATATTTT
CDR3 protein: CASSLDRGTPNTIYF

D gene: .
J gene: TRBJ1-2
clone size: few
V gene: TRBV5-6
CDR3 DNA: TGTGCCAGCAGCTTGTGGGGATCCTGGGGCTACACCTTC
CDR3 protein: CASSLWGSWGYTF

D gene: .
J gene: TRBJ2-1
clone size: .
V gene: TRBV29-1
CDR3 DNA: TGCAGCGTTGCTCCCACAGGGTTGCATGAGCAGTTCTTC
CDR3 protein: CSVAPTGLHEQFF

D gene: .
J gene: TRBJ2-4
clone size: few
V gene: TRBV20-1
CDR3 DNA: TGCAGTGCTAGTGGCAAAAACATTCAGTACTTC
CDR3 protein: CSASGKNIQYF

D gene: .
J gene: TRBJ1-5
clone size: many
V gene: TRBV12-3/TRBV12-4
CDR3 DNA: TGTGCCAGCAGTTTCTCAGGGGGCAATCAGCCCCAGCATTTT
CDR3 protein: CASSFSGGNQPQHF

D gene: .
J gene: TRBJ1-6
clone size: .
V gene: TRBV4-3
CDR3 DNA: TGCGCCAGCAGCCGAGATGTTCCGGGGGGAAGCTCCTATAATTCACCCCTCCACTTT
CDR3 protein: CASSRDVPGGSSYNSPLHF

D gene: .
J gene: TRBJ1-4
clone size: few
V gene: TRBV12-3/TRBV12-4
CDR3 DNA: TGTGCCAGCAGTTATGCCCGCGGGGGATTGGGTGAAAAACTGTTTTTT
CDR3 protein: CASSYARGGLGEKLFF

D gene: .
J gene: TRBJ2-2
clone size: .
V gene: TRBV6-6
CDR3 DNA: TGTGCCAGCAGCTGGGACTTGAACACCGGGGAGCTGTTTTTT
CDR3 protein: CASSWDLNTGELFF

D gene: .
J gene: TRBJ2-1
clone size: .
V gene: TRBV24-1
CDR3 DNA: TGTGCCACCAGTGAGGAGGGGGGGAAATACAATGAGCAGTTCTTC
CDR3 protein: CATSEEGGKYNEQFF

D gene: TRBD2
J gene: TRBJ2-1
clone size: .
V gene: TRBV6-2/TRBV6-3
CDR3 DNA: TGTGCCAGGACCCTGGGACTAGCGGGCAAGAATGAGCAGTTCTTC
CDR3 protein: CARTLGLAGKNEQFF

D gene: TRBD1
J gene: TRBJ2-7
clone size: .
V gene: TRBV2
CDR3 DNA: TGTGCCAGCAAGATGACAGGGTCCTCCTACGAGCAGTACTTC
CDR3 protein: CASKMTGSSYEQYF

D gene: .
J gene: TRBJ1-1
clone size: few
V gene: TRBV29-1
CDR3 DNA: TGCAGCGTTGCCGGGGGGCCGGAGGATTTCTTT
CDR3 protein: CSVAGGPEDFF

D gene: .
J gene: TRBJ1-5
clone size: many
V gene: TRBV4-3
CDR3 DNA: TGCGCCAGCAGCCACCAAACAGGGAGCAATCAGCCCCAGCATTTT
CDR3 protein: CASSHQTGSNQPQHF

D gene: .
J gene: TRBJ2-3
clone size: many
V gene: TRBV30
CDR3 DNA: TGTGCCTGGAGCGCCACAGGATCCCTCACAGATACGCAGTATTTT
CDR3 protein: CAWSATGSLTDTQYF

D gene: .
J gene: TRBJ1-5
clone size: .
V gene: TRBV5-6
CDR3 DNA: TGTGCCAGCAGCTCCTCCCTTAAGTATAGCAATCAGCCCCAGCATTTT
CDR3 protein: CASSSSLKYSNQPQHF

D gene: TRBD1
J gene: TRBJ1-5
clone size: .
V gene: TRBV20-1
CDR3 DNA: TGCAGTGCTAGTCAGACAGGGTTTAGCAATCAGCCCCAGCATTTT
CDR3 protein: CSASQTGFSNQPQHF